The entry that follows covers one TCR beta chain sequence. This sample is part of a study of technical replicates of blood from several donors. The CDR3 is 14 amino acids. J lost 6 bases, V lost 7 bases, and 7 bases had no gene match. From germline, CDR1 is WNHNN and CDR2 SYGVQD (reference sequence). This table comes from immunoSEQ multiplex PCR, and its TCRdb copy is limited to in-frame clones, with some not included. The sample records tens of thousands of clones, roughly 90% being singletons. J is TRBJ2-2 and V is TRBV10-1, with 8 bases aligning to TRBD2. The material sequenced was T cells isolated from PBMCs. This receptor was identified in a human donor in good health. The CDR3: CASIHSGKAGELFF. The DNA for the CDR3 is TGCGCCAGCATTCATAGCGGGAAGGCCGGGGAGCTGTTTTTT.